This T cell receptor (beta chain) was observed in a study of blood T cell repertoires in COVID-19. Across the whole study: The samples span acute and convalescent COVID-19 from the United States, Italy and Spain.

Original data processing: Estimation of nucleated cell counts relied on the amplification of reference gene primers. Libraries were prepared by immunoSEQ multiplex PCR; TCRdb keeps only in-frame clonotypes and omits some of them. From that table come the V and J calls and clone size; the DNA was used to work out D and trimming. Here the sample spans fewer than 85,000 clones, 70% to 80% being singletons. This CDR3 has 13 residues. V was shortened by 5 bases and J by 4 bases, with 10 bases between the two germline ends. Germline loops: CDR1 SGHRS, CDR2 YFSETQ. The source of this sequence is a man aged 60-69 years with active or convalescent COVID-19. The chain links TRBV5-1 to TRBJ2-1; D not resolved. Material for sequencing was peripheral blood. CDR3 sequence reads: CASRAPPYNEQFF. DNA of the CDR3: TGCGCCAGCAGGGCCCCCCCGTACAATGAGCAGTTCTTC.